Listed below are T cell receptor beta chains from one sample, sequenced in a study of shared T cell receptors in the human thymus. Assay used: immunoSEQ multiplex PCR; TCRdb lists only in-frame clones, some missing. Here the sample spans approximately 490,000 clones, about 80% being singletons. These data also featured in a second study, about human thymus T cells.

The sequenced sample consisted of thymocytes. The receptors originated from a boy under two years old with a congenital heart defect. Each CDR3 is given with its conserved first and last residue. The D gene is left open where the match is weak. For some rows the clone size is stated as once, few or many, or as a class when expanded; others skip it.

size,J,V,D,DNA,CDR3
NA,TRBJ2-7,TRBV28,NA,TGTGCCAGCAGTCCCCTCCTAACTACGGGATGGGACTTC,CASSPLLTTGWDF
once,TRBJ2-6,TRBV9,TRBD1,TGTGCCAGCAGCGTGGGGACAGGGGTCTCTGGGGCCAACGTCCTGACTTTC,CASSVGTGVSGANVLTF
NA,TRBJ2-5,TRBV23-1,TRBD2,TGCGCCAGTCCGCACCCGACGAACCACCTCAGGGTTCTAGCGGGAGGGCCCCAAGAGACCCAGTACTTC,CASPHPTNHLRVLAGGPQETQYF
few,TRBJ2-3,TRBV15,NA,TGTGCCACCAGCAGAGAAGTTGGTCGACACTCTAGCACAGATACGCAGTATTTT,CATSREVGRHSSTDTQYF
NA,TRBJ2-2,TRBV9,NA,TGTGCCAGCAGCCCCCGAAAAGCGTGGAACACCGGGGAGCTGTTTTTT,CASSPRKAWNTGELFF
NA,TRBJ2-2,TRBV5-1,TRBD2,TGCGCCAGCAGCACACTGACTAGCCCCGAGAACACCGGGGAGCTGTTTTTT,CASSTLTSPENTGELFF
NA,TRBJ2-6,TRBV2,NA,TGTGCCAGCAGTGAAGACAGGGTGGGCTCTGGGGCCAACGTCCTGACTTTC,CASSEDRVGSGANVLTF
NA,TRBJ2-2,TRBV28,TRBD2,TGTGCCAGCAGTTTCGGCAGGGAGGGCGGGGAGCTGTTTTTT,CASSFGREGGELFF
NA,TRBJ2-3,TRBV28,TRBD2,TGTGCCAGCAGTCGGGCGGGACTAGCGGGATTTACAGATACGCAGTATTTT,CASSRAGLAGFTDTQYF
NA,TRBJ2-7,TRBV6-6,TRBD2,TGTGCCAGCAGCCGGGGGACTATTCGCTCCTACGAGCAGTACTTC,CASSRGTIRSYEQYF
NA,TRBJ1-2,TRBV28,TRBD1,TGTGCCAGCCGTTTAGAGACAGGGTATGGCTACACCTTC,CASRLETGYGYTF
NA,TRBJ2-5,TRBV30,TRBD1,TGTGCCTGGACCGGACAGGGGATTAGCGGGCACCAAGAGACCCAGTACTTC,CAWTGQGISGHQETQYF
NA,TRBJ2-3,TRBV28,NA,TGTGCCAGCAGCCCCTACTATAGCGGAGGACGGGATACGCAGTATTTT,CASSPYYSGGRDTQYF